Included here is one T cell receptor (beta chain) sequence, with context. Its antigen is currently unknown. V dropped 1 base and J dropped 0 bases, with 14 bases sitting between them. The CDR3 covers 17 residues. Germline V gene sequence: CDR1 MGHRA, CDR2 YSYEKL. Template switching (which added a universal primer site) was used, and cDNA carried unique molecular identifiers. Each CDR3 protein is one row after TCRdb ran MiXCR on the 5' RACE reads. The sample comprises 450,000 to 600,000 distinct CDR3 sequences, about a fifth of which are singletons, and approximately 0.5% rests with the top ten. The data are from a study of identical twins. The study, taken as a whole, reports: Surplus twin overlap in beta out-of-frame sequences was less pronounced. Within cord blood, abundant beta clonotypes carried fewer insertions, but memory repertoires showed no such trend. Findings came from cross-sectional statistics, without long-term follow-up of donors.

The same sample was also used in a study of yellow fever vaccine responses in identical twins.

The clonotype was recovered from a woman between 18 and 30 years old in good health. Sequencing was performed on CD4+ T cells sorted from blood. The chain combines TRBV4-1 with TRBJ2-3; D gene ambiguous. The CDR3 nucleotides read TGCGCCAGCAGCCAAGCCCCCTCTCCCGGGAGCACAGATACGCAGTATTTT. It specifies CASSQAPSPGSTDTQYF.